Each of the 3 T cell receptor beta chains below was sequenced from the same sample in a study of shared clonotypes between healthy human individuals. The repertoire was sequenced with immunoSEQ multiplex PCR; TCRdb's copy has only in-frame clones and lacks some. The data contain 1.5 million to 1.9 million clones, nearly 99% of them singletons. The sequencing input was naive CD4+ T cells sorted from blood. Subset described: CD45RA+ positively selected. The receptors originated from a man under 40 in good health.

The CDR3 protein is CASSFNILEQYF. The DNA for the CDR3 is TGTGCCAGCAGCTTCAATATTCTTGAGCAGTACTTC. V and J are TRBV25-1 and TRBJ2-7, with D hard to call. The CDR3 runs 12 residues. V was cut by 6 bases and J by 7 bases, with 13 bases left in between. Germline CDR1 reads MGHDK; CDR2 reads SYGVNS.

This chain links TRBV10-1 with TRBJ2-7; no firm D call. The germline V and J ends were trimmed by 2 bases and 6 bases, with 8 bases remaining between them. Germline assignment: CDR1 WNHNN and CDR2 SYGVQD (reference sequence). CDR3 size: 12 residues. The CDR3 loop is CASSETWGEQYF. Here the CDR3 DNA reads TGCGCCAGCAGTGAGACCTGGGGCGAGCAGTACTTC.

The rearrangement uses TRBV28 and TRBJ1-1, with 10 positions matching TRBD1. The CDR3 loop spans 14 amino acids. Germline assignment: CDR1 MDHEN and CDR2 SYDVKM. The trim removed 5 bases at V and 11 bases at J, leaving 11 bases unmatched. This CDR3 reads CASSALTGGVGAFF. Here the CDR3 DNA reads TGTGCCAGCAGTGCCTTGACAGGGGGCGTAGGGGCTTTCTTT.